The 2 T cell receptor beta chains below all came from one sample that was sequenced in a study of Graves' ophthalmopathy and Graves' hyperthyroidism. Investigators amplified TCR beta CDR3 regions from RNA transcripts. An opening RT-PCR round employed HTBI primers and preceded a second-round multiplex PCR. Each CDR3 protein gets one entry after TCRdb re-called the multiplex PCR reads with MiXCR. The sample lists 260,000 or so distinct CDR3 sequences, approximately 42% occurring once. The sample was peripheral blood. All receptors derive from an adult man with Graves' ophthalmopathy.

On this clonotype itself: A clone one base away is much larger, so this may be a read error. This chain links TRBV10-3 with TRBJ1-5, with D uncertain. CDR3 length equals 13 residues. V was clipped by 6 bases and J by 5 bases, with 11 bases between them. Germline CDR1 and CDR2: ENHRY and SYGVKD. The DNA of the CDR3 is TGTGCCATCAGGAAGGGCAGCGATCAGCCCCAGCATTTT. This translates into CAIRKGSDQPQHF.

Here the CDR3 reads CASSIATTSGNTIYF. Here the CDR3 DNA reads TGTGCCAGTAGTATAGCTACCACTTCTGGAAACACCATATATTTT. V and J are TRBV19 and TRBJ1-3; D is undetermined. CDR3 size: 15 residues. Trimming took 1 base from V and 1 from J, leaving 8 bases between them. Germline assignment: CDR1 LNHDA and CDR2 SQIVND (reference sequence).